This T cell receptor (beta chain) was sequenced in a study of blood T cell repertoires in COVID-19. Study background: The origin of the acute and convalescent COVID-19 samples was the United States, Italy and Spain.

Per the study methods: From reference gene primer amplification, estimates of nucleated cell counts were derived. Method: immunoSEQ multiplex PCR; TCRdb's copy keeps in-frame clones and lacks some. V and J calls and clone size are given by that table; D and trimming were obtained from the DNA. The sample has a few hundred thousand clones; 80% to 90% are singletons. V dropped 4 bases and J dropped 4 bases, with 11 bases sitting between them. This CDR3 contains 13 residues. Germline lookup yields CDR1 SGHRS and CDR2 YFSETQ. Across about two dozen US areas, participants ranged in age from roughly 18 to 95 years. Participants' own reports of clinical history determined their cohort assignment.

This sequence was found in a man aged 18 to 35 who had recovered from COVID-19. Sequencing input: PBMCs or T cells enriched from blood (not recorded which). This chain uses TRBV5-1 with TRBJ1-1; no reliable D call. CDR3 sequence (DNA): TGCGCCAGCAGCAGAGACTATATCACTGAAGCTTTCTTT. Translating gives CASSRDYITEAFF.